This T cell receptor beta chain was identified during a study of regulatory T cells in long-lasting Graves disease. Library construction for TCR beta used iRepertoire HTBI primers and Arm-PCR of CDR3 regions. TCRdb itself ran the multiplex PCR reads through MiXCR, one entry per CDR3 protein. Of a few hundred thousand distinct CDR3 sequences in the sample, over 15% were seen once. There are a few counts of this clonotype. Antigen unknown. Germline assignment: CDR1 SGHDN and CDR2 FVKESK. V gave up 5 bases and J gave up 1 base; unmatched junction bases: 7. This CDR3 is built from 16 residues. As to time point: newly diagnosed GD, antithyroid drugs for less than 3 months. Preparation of the TCR library used RNA extracted from PBMCs. The authors drew roughly 8.1 milliliters of peripheral blood into EDTA tubes. Study results and limitations: Under persistent disease, TRBV28, TRBJ1-2 and TRBJ2-5 were used preferentially.

The sample also formed part of further work on T cells in Graves' hyperthyroidism and ophthalmopathy. According to that study: In making diagnoses, clinical symptoms, serum thyroxine and TRAb, thyroid ultrasound and orbital computed tomography were all used.

The receptor was derived from a man between 40 and 49 years old with Graves disease. Sequences were derived from peripheral blood mononuclear cells (PBMCs), sampled at new diagnosis, from a patient treated with antithyroid drugs. J is TRBJ1-5 and V is TRBV14; TRBD1 agrees at 8 bases. The CDR3 here is CASSSRTGGSNQPQHF. The CDR3 region has the DNA TGTGCCAGCAGCTCCCGTACAGGGGGAAGCAATCAGCCCCAGCATTTT.